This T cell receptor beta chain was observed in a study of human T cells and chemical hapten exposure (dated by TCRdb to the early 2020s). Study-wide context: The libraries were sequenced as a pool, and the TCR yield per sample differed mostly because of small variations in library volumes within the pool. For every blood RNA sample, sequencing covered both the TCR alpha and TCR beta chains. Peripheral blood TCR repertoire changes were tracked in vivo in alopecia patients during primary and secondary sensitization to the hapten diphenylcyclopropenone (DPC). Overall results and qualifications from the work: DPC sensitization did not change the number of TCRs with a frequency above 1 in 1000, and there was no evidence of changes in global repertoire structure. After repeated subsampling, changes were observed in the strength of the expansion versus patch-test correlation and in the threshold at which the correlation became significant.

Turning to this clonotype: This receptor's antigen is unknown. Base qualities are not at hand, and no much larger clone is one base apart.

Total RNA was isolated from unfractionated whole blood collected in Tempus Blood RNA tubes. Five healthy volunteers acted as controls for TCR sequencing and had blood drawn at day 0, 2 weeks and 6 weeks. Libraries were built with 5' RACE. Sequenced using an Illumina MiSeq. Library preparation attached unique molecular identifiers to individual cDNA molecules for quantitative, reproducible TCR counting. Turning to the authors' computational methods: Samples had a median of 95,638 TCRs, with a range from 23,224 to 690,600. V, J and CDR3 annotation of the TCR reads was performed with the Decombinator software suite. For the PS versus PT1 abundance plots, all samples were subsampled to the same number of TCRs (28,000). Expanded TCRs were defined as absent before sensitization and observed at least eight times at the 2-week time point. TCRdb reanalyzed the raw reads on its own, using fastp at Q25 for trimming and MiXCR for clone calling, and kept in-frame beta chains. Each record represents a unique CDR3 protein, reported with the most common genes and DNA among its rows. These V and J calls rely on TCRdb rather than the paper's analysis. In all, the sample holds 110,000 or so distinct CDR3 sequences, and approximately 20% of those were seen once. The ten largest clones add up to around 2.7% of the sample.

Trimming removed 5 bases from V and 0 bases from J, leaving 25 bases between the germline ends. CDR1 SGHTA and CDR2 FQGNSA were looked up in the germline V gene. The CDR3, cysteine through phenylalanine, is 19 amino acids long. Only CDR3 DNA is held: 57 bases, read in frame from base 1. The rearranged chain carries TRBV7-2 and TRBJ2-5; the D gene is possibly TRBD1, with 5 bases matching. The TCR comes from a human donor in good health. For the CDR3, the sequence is CASSLVPPPKDTDQETQYF. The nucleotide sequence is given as TGTGCCAGCAGCCTGGTCCCCCCCCCCAAGGACACAGACCAAGAGACCCAGTACTTC.